The table lists the clone carrying this T cell receptor (beta chain) with a few counts. Produced via immunoSEQ multiplex PCR; TCRdb's table is partial and in-frame only. The sample lists approximately 8,200 clones; about three fifths were seen once. This sample's treatment: randomized to nivolumab then ipilimumab (arm A) or the reverse (arm B). No patient had prior DNA-damaging chemotherapy. PBMC sorting kept live CD3+CD8+ cells without CD19 or CD56. This sample is drawn from a study of sequential checkpoint blockade in melanoma. At the level of the study: Randomization was 1:1 between first-line nivolumab→ipilimumab and ipilimumab→nivolumab. Maintenance nivolumab came after either treatment sequence.

Looked up from germline, CDR1 is KGHSH and CDR2 is LQKENI. Germline trimming cut 3 bases from V and 6 bases from J; bases unmatched to any gene: 7. The CDR3 spans 14 residues. The chain employs TRBV18 and TRBJ2-7, with 8 bases identical to TRBD1. The source of this sequence is a human donor with melanoma. Sequencing was performed on CD8+ T cells sorted from blood (inferred from file names), taken from a patient given nivolumab and ipilimumab in sequence. CDR3 residues: CASSPSTGVGEQYF. In DNA, the CDR3 is TGTGCCAGCTCACCGTCGACAGGGGTGGGCGAGCAGTACTTC.